This passage covers 14 T cell receptor beta chains from one sample sequenced in a study of molecular identifiers for immune sequencing clone quantification. From the PCR reads, TCRdb called clonotypes with MiXCR, one entry per CDR3 protein. Here the sample spans hundreds of thousands of distinct CDR3 sequences, 20% to 25% being singletons. The sample taken for sequencing was naive CD8+ T cells from blood, with Jurkat cell RNA spiked in. Subset here: FACS-sorted CD8+CD4-CCR7+CD45RA+ naive T cells. These TCRs come from a human donor in good health. Some libraries in this study had Jurkat cell RNA spiked in.

This clonotype was recorded many times. V usage is TRBV2 and J usage is TRBJ1-1; no clear D gene. Germline-derived CDR1 and CDR2 are SNHLY and FYNNEI. V was shortened by 5 bases and J by 5 bases, with 15 bases between the two germline ends. The CDR3 totals 14 residues. CDR3 sequence reads: CASSLKGDGTEAFF. CDR3 sequence (DNA): TGTGCCAGCAGTCTTAAGGGAGATGGGACTGAAGCTTTCTTT.

This clonotype has at least ten counts. V usage is TRBV29-1 and J usage is TRBJ2-2; D possibly corresponds to TRBD2 (5 bases). There are 14 residues in the CDR3. Trimming cost V 3 bases and J 2 bases, with 10 bases left between them. CDR1 and CDR2 from the germline V gene are SQVTM and ANQGSEA. The CDR3: CSVDGGDNTGELFF. In nucleotides, the CDR3 is TGCAGCGTTGATGGAGGTGATAACACCGGGGAGCTGTTTTTT.

This clonotype came up many times. CDR3 in DNA: TGTGCCAGCAGCCAAGGGACGGTCGATTGGGAGCCCCAGCATTTT. Protein: CASSQGTVDWEPQHF. V usage is TRBV6-6 and J usage is TRBJ1-5; D perhaps matches TRBD1 (5 bases). Trimming removed 6 bases from V and 8 bases from J, with 20 bases in between. The CDR3 sequence is 15 residues long. Germline lookup yields CDR1 MNHNY and CDR2 SVGAGI (reference sequence).

This clonotype was seen ten or more times. J is TRBJ2-1 and V is TRBV9; perhaps TRBD1 as D (6 bases). The length of the CDR3 is 13 residues. The germline V gene has CDR1 SGDLS and CDR2 YYNGEE. Trimming removed 3 bases from V and 5 bases from J, with 9 bases in between. The CDR3 sequence is CASSGGQDNEQFF. CDR3 bases: TGTGCCAGCAGCGGGGGGCAGGACAATGAGCAGTTCTTC.

This clonotype was seen a few times. This sequence joins TRBV3-1 and TRBJ2-5, with D possibly being TRBD1 (6 bases). The CDR3 is 14 residues long. The ends were cut back, 3 bases at V and 3 bases at J, with 11 bases in the middle. Germline V gene data show CDR1 as LGHDT and CDR2 as YNNKEL (reference sequence). CDR3 sequence: CASSQLTGKETQYF. CDR3 DNA: TGTGCCAGCAGCCAGTTAACAGGGAAAGAGACCCAGTACTTC.

This clonotype was counted only a few times. The V call is TRBV27, the J call TRBJ2-7, with 9 bases lining up with TRBD2. J lost 7 bases, V lost 5 bases, and 12 bases had no gene match. Germline loops: CDR1 MNHEY, CDR2 SMNVEV (reference sequence). The CDR3 covers 15 residues. CDR3 nucleotide sequence: TGTGCCAGCAGTCCATTAGGATCGCTAGCGGGAGAGCAGTACTTC. Amino acid sequence: CASSPLGSLAGEQYF.

This clonotype was detected only once. A much more abundant neighbour one base away suggests this may be a read error. J is TRBJ1-1 and V is TRBV4-3; D gene uncertain. The CDR3 loop spans 19 amino acids. The germline V gene encodes CDR1 LGHNA and CDR2 YSLEER. CDR3 DNA sequence: TGCGCCAGCGGCCACCGAGTGTCGGGAGGGTTGGCGGCAGCTGCTGAAGCTTTCTTT. It translates to CASGHRVSGGLAAAAEAFF.

A remark on this clonotype: At one end, the junction sequence differs from germline, possibly due to a read error. V gene TRBV7-9 combines with J gene TRBJ1-4, with D possibly TRBD1 on 5 matching bases. The CDR3 is 16 residues long. Germline V gene sequence: CDR1 SEHNR, CDR2 FQNEAQ (reference sequence). The CDR3 nucleotides are TGTGCCAGCAGCTTAGCCCTTCGGGGGGTTAATGAAAAACCGTTTTTT. This gives the protein CASSLALRGVNEKPFF.

In its sample, this clonotype was seen a few times. V usage is TRBV6-1 and J usage is TRBJ2-1, with a possible D match to TRBD2 (5 bases). Germline CDR1 is MNHNS and CDR2 is SASEGT. The CDR3 has 13 residues. The ends were cut back, 5 bases at V and 10 bases at J, with 15 bases in the middle. The CDR3 protein is CASSTGPGEEQFF. The CDR3 nucleotides are TGTGCCAGCAGTACTGGGCCTGGGGAGGAGCAGTTCTTC.

This clonotype was observed a few times. The V call is TRBV12-3 or TRBV12-4, the J call TRBJ2-3; tentatively, D is TRBD1 or TRBD2 (5 bases each). With 6 bases removed from V and 6 bases from J, the gap between germline ends came to 22 bases. This CDR3 spans 16 amino acids. As DNA, the CDR3 is TGTGCCAGCAGCCCAACCCCGGGACCAACCAGGGATACGCAGTATTTT. Translation: CASSPTPGPTRDTQYF.

As concerns this clonotype: A junction end diverges from the germline sequence, so it may reflect a read error. The chain is built from TRBV4-3 and TRBJ2-7; 9 nucleotides align to TRBD1. The germline CDR1 and CDR2 sequences are LGHNA and YSLEER. The CDR3 is made up of 15 amino acids. CDR3 bases: TGCGCCAGCAGCCAAGACCGGACAGGGGCCTACGATCAGTACTTC. It specifies CASSQDRTGAYDQYF.

The table lists this clonotype with many counts. This sequence joins TRBV20-1 and TRBJ2-1, with TRBD2 matching over 13 bases. V was pared by 5 bases and J by 6 bases, with 19 bases of the junction left unmatched. CDR3 length: 19 amino acids. Germline V gives CDR1 DFQATT, CDR2 SNEGSKA (reference sequence). CDR3 sequence (DNA): TGCAGTGCTGACCCGGCACAGGGGGCAAGACTAGCGGGAGGCAATGAGCAGTTCTTC. The encoded protein is CSADPAQGARLAGGNEQFF.

This clonotype was counted at least ten times. The gene calls are TRBV2 and TRBJ2-7; 10 bases match TRBD2. Germline-derived CDR1 and CDR2 are SNHLY and FYNNEI. V lost 4 bases and J lost 5; bases outside the gene matches: 14. The CDR3 is 17 residues long. Here the CDR3 DNA reads TGTGCCAGCAGTGGGGAAGTCAGAGCGGGAGGGCCCAACGAGCAGTACTTC. This gives the protein CASSGEVRAGGPNEQYF.

Of note for this clonotype: A much larger clone lies one base from this, so it may be a read error. The CDR3 carries no conserved terminal phenylalanine or tryptophan, so it likely arises from a read error. This rearrangement joins TRBV5-4 to TRBJ2-5; D uncertain. The V end lost 5 bases, the J end lost 1 base, and 9 bases lay between the germline ends. The CDR3 has 13 amino acids. CDR1 is SGHNT, CDR2 YYREEE, per germline (reference sequence). The CDR3 loop reads CASSPEAQETQYS. The CDR3, as DNA: TGTGCCAGCAGTCCTGAAGCCCAAGAGACCCAGTACTCC.